The T cell receptor beta chain described here comes from a study of T-cell memory formation after mild COVID-19. Findings and limits, study-wide: Cross-reactive memory apparently joined, as some responding clones appeared in pre-infection memory.

Libraries for TCRalpha and TCRbeta carried sample barcodes and unique molecular identifiers via 5'RACE. MiXCR, applied by TCRdb to the 5' RACE reads, yields one record per CDR3 protein. The data hold about 200,000 distinct CDR3 sequences, with 9.5% observed a single time. The germline V and J ends were trimmed by 4 bases and 7 bases, with 30 bases remaining between them. From germline, CDR1 is SGHRS and CDR2 YFSETQ. This CDR3 region has 18 residues. Comments on this clonotype: Its antigen is not identified.

The genes are TRBV5-1 and TRBJ2-7; TRBD2 is a possible D gene (5 bases). The TCR was taken from a man aged 18 to 30 who had mild COVID-19 (a few samples of this study predate the infection). Cell type and time point are not known. The sequenced sample consisted of PBMCs or a T cell subset sorted from them (not recorded which). The CDR3 nucleotides are TGCGCCAGCAGCCTTAGTAGTGGACGGCGGACCGGGGTACGGGAGCAGTACTTC. The encoded protein is CASSLSSGRRTGVREQYF.